This entry is about one T cell receptor (beta chain). The data originate from a study of cytomegalovirus exposure and HLA in healthy donors. The PCR was carried out with 60 Vbeta primers and 13 Jbeta primers. TCRdb's table, derived via immunoSEQ multiplex PCR, lists solely in-frame clones and lacks some. The sample yields some 90,000 clones, about 74% seen once. V lost 0 bases, J lost 4 bases, and 10 bases stayed unmatched. CDR3 size: 18 residues. The germline V gene has CDR1 SGDLS and CDR2 YYNGEE. The sample taken for sequencing was PBMCs. The rearrangement links TRBV9 to TRBJ1-6, with 7 bases matching TRBD1. The TCR originated in a middle-aged man in good health and CMV-seronegative. The CDR3 is CASSVEVRQGGYNSPLHF. The DNA of the CDR3 is TGTGCCAGCAGCGTAGAGGTCAGACAGGGCGGATATAATTCACCCCTCCACTTT.